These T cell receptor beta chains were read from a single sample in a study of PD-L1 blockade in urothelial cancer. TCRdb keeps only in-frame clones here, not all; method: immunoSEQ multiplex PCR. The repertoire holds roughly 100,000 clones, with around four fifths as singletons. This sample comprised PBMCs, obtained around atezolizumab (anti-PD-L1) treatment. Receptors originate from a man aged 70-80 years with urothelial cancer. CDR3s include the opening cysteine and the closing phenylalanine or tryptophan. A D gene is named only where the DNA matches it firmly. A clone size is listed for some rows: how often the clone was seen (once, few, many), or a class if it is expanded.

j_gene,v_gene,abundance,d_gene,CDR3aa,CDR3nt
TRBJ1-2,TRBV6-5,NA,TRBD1,CASSTGTGGYTF,TGTGCCAGCAGCACCGGGACAGGGGGTTACACCTTC
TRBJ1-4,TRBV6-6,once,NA,CASSYRGNNEKLFF,TGTGCCAGCAGTTACCGGGGAAATAATGAAAAACTGTTTTTT
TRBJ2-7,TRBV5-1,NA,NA,CASSLGQVYEQYF,TGCGCCAGCAGCTTGGGACAGGTATACGAGCAGTACTTC
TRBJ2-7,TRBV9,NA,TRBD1,CASSVDLRGEQYF,TGTGCCAGCAGCGTAGATCTCAGGGGGGAGCAGTACTTC
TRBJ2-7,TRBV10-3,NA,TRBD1,CAINQFGTGAGEQYF,TGTGCCATCAACCAATTCGGGACAGGGGCAGGCGAGCAGTACTTC
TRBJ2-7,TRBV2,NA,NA,CASRIQITYEQYF,TGTGCCAGCAGAATACAGATTACCTACGAGCAGTACTTC
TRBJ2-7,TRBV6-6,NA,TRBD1,CASSSLGQVPEQYF,TGTGCCAGCAGTTCCTTGGGACAGGTCCCCGAGCAGTACTTC
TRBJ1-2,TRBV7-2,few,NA,CASSPDSIYGYTF,TGTGCCAGCAGCCCAGACAGCATCTATGGCTACACCTTC
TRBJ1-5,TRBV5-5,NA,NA,CASSSGFANQPQHF,TGTGCCAGCAGCTCAGGTTTTGCCAATCAGCCCCAGCATTTT
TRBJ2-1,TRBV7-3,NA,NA,CASSLTPFNEQFF,TGTGCCAGCAGCTTAACCCCATTCAATGAGCAGTTCTTC
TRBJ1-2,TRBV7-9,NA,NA,CASSLAQGRGYTF,TGTGCCAGCAGCTTAGCGCAGGGTCGTGGCTACACCTTC
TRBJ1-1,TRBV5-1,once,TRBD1,CASSPSGTGLISYF,TGCGCCAGCAGCCCATCCGGGACAGGGTTGATCTCATACTTT
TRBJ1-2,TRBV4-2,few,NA,CASSLNPDRNYGYTF,TGTGCCAGCAGCCTCAACCCTGACAGAAACTATGGCTACACCTTC
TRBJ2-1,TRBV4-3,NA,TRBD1,CASSLDRGPYNEQFF,TGCGCCAGCAGCCTCGACAGGGGCCCCTACAATGAGCAGTTCTTC
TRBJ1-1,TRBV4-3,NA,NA,CASSQGRGTEAFF,TGCGCCAGCAGCCAAGGGCGGGGGACTGAAGCTTTCTTT
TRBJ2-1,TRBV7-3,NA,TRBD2,CASSLHSGSSYNEQFF,TGTGCCAGCAGCTTACACAGCGGGAGCTCCTACAATGAGCAGTTCTTC
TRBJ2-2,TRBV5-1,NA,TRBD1,CASSLDGTGVNGELFF,TGCGCCAGCAGCTTGGACGGGACAGGGGTAAACGGGGAGCTGTTTTTT
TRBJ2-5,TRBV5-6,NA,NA,CASSLPGRETQYF,TGTGCCAGCAGCTTGCCAGGGAGGGAGACCCAGTACTTC
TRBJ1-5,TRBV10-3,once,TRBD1,CAIGRDRDQPQHF,TGTGCCATAGGCCGGGACAGGGATCAGCCCCAGCATTTT
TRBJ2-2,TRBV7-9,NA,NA,CATTPKGWRGAANTGELFF,TGTGCAACCACCCCCAAGGGTTGGCGGGGTGCCGCGAACACCGGGGAGCTGTTTTTT
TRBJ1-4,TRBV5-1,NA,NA,CASSLVQAATNEKLFF,TGCGCCAGCAGCTTGGTACAGGCAGCAACTAATGAAAAACTGTTTTTT
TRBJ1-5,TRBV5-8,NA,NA,CASSFDDRSQPQHF,TGTGCCAGCAGCTTCGACGACAGGAGTCAGCCCCAGCATTTT
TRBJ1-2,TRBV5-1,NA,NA,CASSRGGGASYGYTF,TGCGCCAGCAGCCGGGGGGGTGGCGCTAGCTATGGCTACACCTTC
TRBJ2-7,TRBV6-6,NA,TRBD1,CASSQTGGGSWEQYF,TGTGCCAGCAGCCAGACAGGGGGCGGATCGTGGGAGCAGTACTTC
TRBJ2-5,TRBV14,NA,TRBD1,CASSPLQGMGETQYF,TGTGCCAGCAGCCCTCTACAGGGGATGGGAGAGACCCAGTACTTC
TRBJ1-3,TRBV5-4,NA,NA,CASSLFLDSKVGNTIYF,TGTGCCAGCAGCCTGTTCCTAGATTCCAAGGTGGGAAACACCATATATTTT
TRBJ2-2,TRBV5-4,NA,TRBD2,CASSLAGLAGTGELFF,TGTGCCAGCAGCTTGGCCGGGCTAGCGGGGACCGGGGAGCTGTTTTTT
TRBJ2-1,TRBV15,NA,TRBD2,CATSRGTSGNEQFF,TGTGCCACCAGCAGAGGGACTAGCGGGAATGAGCAGTTCTTC
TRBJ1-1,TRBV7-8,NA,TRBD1,CASSLGTGDTEAFF,TGTGCCAGCAGCTTAGGGACAGGGGACACTGAAGCTTTCTTT
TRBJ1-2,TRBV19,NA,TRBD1,CASSMGWDRNYGYTF,TGTGCCAGTAGTATGGGTTGGGACAGAAACTATGGCTACACCTTC
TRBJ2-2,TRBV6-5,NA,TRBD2,CASSRRGGIGELFF,TGTGCCAGCAGTAGGCGGGGGGGCATCGGGGAGCTGTTTTTT
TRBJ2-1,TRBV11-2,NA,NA,CASSLGSYNEQFF,TGTGCCAGCAGCTTAGGTAGTTACAATGAGCAGTTCTTC
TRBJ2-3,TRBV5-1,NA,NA,CASSLSGGIADTQYF,TGCGCCAGCAGCTTGTCGGGGGGCATCGCAGATACGCAGTATTTT